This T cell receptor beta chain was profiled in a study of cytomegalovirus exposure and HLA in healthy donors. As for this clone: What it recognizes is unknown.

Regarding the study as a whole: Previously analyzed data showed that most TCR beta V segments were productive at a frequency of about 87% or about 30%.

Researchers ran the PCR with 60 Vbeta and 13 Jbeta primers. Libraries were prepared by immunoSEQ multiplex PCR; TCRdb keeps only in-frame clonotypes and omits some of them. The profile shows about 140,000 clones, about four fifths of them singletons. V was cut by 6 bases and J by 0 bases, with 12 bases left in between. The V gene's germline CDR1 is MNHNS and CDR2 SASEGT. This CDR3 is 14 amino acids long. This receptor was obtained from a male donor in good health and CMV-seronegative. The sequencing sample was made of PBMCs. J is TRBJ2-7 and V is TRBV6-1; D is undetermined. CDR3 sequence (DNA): TGTGCCAGCAGGCGCGCTAGGAACTCCTACGAGCAGTACTTC. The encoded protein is CASRRARNSYEQYF.